Below are 32 T cell receptor beta chains sequenced from a single sample in a study of blood T cell repertoires in COVID-19. TCRdb keeps only in-frame clones here, not all; method: immunoSEQ multiplex PCR. The sample holds around 150,000 clones, around 87% seen once. Sample: peripheral blood. These receptors all stem from a woman between 55 and 75 years old with active or convalescent COVID-19.

The rearrangement uses TRBV19 and TRBJ1-6, with 9 positions matching TRBD1. Germline V CDR1 and CDR2: LNHDA, SQIVND (reference sequence). The CDR3 covers 17 residues. J gave up 4 bases and V 5 bases, and 9 bases lay outside the gene matches. The CDR3 is CASSPRTGDLYNSPLHF. In nucleotides, the CDR3 is TGTGCCAGTAGTCCGCGGACAGGGGACCTATATAATTCACCCCTCCACTTT.

J is TRBJ1-3 and V is TRBV30; no clear D. Germline V gene data show CDR1 as GTSNPN and CDR2 as SVGIG (reference sequence). V dropped 3 bases and J dropped 13 bases, with 13 bases sitting between them. There are 11 residues in the CDR3. The CDR3 bases are TGTGCCTGGAGCGGTCTGCTCCAAATATATTTT. It translates to CAWSGLLQIYF.

This chain links TRBV12-3 or TRBV12-4 with TRBJ1-2; 7 nucleotides line up with TRBD1. V was pared by 4 bases and J by 7 bases, with 3 bases of the junction left unmatched. This CDR3 is built from 12 residues. The CDR3 DNA reads as TGTGCCAGCAGTTCTTACAGGGGTGGCTACACCTTC. This translates into CASSSYRGGYTF.

The table lists this clone with a few counts. The DNA of the CDR3 is TGTGCCAGCAGTTATCGGGAAGGTGAAGCTTTCTTT. It is translated as CASSYREGEAFF. This chain uses TRBV6-5 with TRBJ1-1; no clear D. V was cut by 3 bases and J by 7 bases, with 9 bases left in between. Germline CDR1 reads MNHEY; CDR2 reads SVGAGI. The CDR3 has 12 residues.

V usage is TRBV30 and J usage is TRBJ1-5, with D possibly TRBD1 on 5 matching bases. The CDR3 is 13 amino acids. Trimming took off 4 bases at V and 4 bases at J, with 11 bases between the two ends. In germline, CDR1 is GTSNPN, CDR2 SVGIG (reference sequence). This chain's CDR3 is CAWTHAGNQPQHF. CDR3 nucleotides: TGTGCCTGGACCCACGCAGGGAATCAGCCCCAGCATTTT.

Turning to this clone: Other nucleotide sequences from this sample produce the same CDR3. J is TRBJ1-2 and V is TRBV7-3, with D maybe TRBD1 (5 bases). The CDR3 runs 13 residues. Trimming cost V 5 bases and J 11 bases, with 18 bases left between them. In germline, CDR1 is SGHTA, CDR2 FQGTGA. The CDR3 region is CASSPQQGEGYTF. CDR3 bases: TGTGCCAGCAGCCCCCAGCAGGGCGAAGGTTACACCTTC. The entire variable domain, with the rest obtained from reference TRBV7-3 and TRBJ1-2, is as follows: GAGVSQTPSNKVTEKGKYVELRCDPISGHTALYWYRQSLGQGPEFLIYFQGTGAADDSGLPNDRFFAVRPEGSVSTLKIQRTERGDSAVYLCASSPQQGEGYTFGSGTRLTVV.

The rearrangement uses TRBV5-1 and TRBJ1-1, with a weak D call TRBD1 (5 bases). Germline CDR1 and CDR2: SGHRS and YFSETQ. The CDR3 contains 13 residues. Trimming left V 7 bases short and J 7 bases short, with 17 bases between. CDR3 sequence reads: CASCDAQGLEAFF. CDR3 DNA sequence: TGCGCCAGCTGCGACGCCCAGGGTCTTGAAGCTTTCTTT.

The chain is built from TRBV6-2 or TRBV6-3 and TRBJ1-2; the match to TRBD1 covers 9 bases. Germline V gene lookup returns CDR1 MNHEY and CDR2 SVGEGT. The CDR3 runs to 13 residues. Trimming at V came to 6 bases and at J to 8 bases, leaving 7 bases not matched to a gene. CDR3 in amino acids: CASSHGQGRGYTF. DNA of the CDR3: TGTGCCAGCAGCCACGGACAGGGGAGAGGCTACACCTTC.

This clone occurred once. CDR3 bases: TGCGCCAGCAGCTGGGCTAGCGGGGGGGCCCGCACAGATACGCAGTATTTT. It translates to CASSWASGGARTDTQYF. V gene TRBV5-1 combines with J gene TRBJ2-3; 12 bases are shared with TRBD2. Germline V gene data show CDR1 as SGHRS and CDR2 as YFSETQ. The ends lost 3 bases at V and 1 base at J; junction bases unmatched: 6. The CDR3 is made up of 17 amino acids.

The V gene is TRBV6-6, the J gene TRBJ1-4, with D hard to call. Per germline, CDR1 MNHNY and CDR2 SVGAGI (reference sequence). Trimming took off 4 bases at V and 7 bases at J, with 16 bases between the two ends. This CDR3 contains 15 residues. CDR3 sequence: CASSSSPFRPEKLFF. CDR3 bases: TGTGCCAGCAGTTCCTCCCCGTTCCGTCCTGAAAAACTGTTTTTT.

The rearrangement uses TRBV6-5 and TRBJ1-1; 8 bases map to TRBD1. CDR3 length: 14 amino acids. Germline V lookup: CDR1 MNHEY, CDR2 SVGAGI. V lost 5 bases, J lost 5 bases, and 7 bases stayed unmatched. The CDR3 sequence: CASSPTGGPTEAFF. The CDR3 DNA is TGTGCCAGCAGTCCCACAGGGGGGCCGACTGAAGCTTTCTTT.

V is TRBV2 and J is TRBJ1-6, with 8 bases fitting TRBD1. This CDR3 is 14 amino acids long. The germline V gene encodes CDR1 SNHLY and CDR2 FYNNEI. V shed 6 bases and J 6 bases; nucleotides not matched to a gene: 4. Here the CDR3 reads CASRTGAPNSPLHF. The CDR3 DNA sequence: TGTGCCAGCAGGACAGGGGCTCCTAATTCACCCCTCCACTTT.

This clone appeared once. The V and J genes are TRBV12-3 or TRBV12-4 and TRBJ1-5, with a possible D match to TRBD1 (6 bases). The length of the CDR3 is 12 residues. CDR3 sequence (DNA): TGTGCTTCTTTGAGGGGGGGACAGCCCCAGCATTTT. Translated: CASLRGGQPQHF.

The CDR3 loop is CATSRGDSNNEQFF. CDR3 coding DNA: TGTGCCACCAGCAGAGGGGACAGCAACAATGAGCAGTTCTTC. This chain links TRBV15 with TRBJ2-1; 7 nucleotides agree with TRBD1. The CDR3 is 14 amino acids. Unmatched junction bases numbered 2, after V lost 1 base and J lost 5 bases. CDR1 and CDR2 from the germline V gene are LNHNV and YYDKDF (reference sequence).

This chain connects TRBV2 to TRBJ2-1, with 7 bases aligning to TRBD2. The CDR3 contains 14 residues. Germline V gene lookup returns CDR1 SNHLY and CDR2 FYNNEI. Trimming at V came to 5 bases and at J to 8 bases, leaving 9 bases not matched to a gene. CDR3 in amino acids: CASSLGLVSDEQFF. The CDR3 DNA follows: TGTGCCAGCAGTCTAGGACTAGTCAGCGATGAGCAGTTCTTC.

This clone has only one observation. The chain has TRBV5-1 and TRBJ2-5, with TRBD1 matching 7 bases. This CDR3 contains 13 residues. Germline V gives CDR1 SGHRS, CDR2 YFSETQ. Trimming cost V 7 bases and J 2 bases; bases outside gene matches: 5. The CDR3 bases are TGCGCCAGCTACAGGGGACAGCAAGAGACCCAGTACTTC. It yields the protein CASYRGQQETQYF. Based on the CDR3 plus reference TRBV5-1 and TRBJ2-5, the full variable domain is KAGVTQTPRYLIKTRGQQVTLSCSPISGHRSVSWYQQTPGQGLQFLFEYFSETQRNKGNFPGRFSGRQFSNSRSEMNVSTLELGDSALYLCASYRGQQETQYFGPGTRLLVL.

The chain is built from TRBV10-3 and TRBJ1-6; possible D gene TRBD1, 6 bases. The CDR3 sequence is 14 residues long. From germline, CDR1 is ENHRY and CDR2 SYGVKD. V was clipped by 0 bases and J by 10 bases, with 10 bases between them. CDR3 in amino acids: CAISESRGGSPLHF. In DNA form, the CDR3 reads TGTGCCATCAGTGAGTCCAGGGGTGGCTCACCCCTCCACTTT.

The chain recombines TRBV14 with TRBJ2-5, with 13 bases matching TRBD2. Germline V gene sequence: CDR1 SGHDN, CDR2 FVKESK. The CDR3 spans 18 residues. J was trimmed by 4 bases and V by 3 bases; bases with no gene match: 11. In nucleotides, the CDR3 is TGTGCCAGCAGCCAGGAAGGACTAGCGGGGGATATCTTAGAGACCCAGTACTTC. Translation: CASSQEGLAGDILETQYF. The complete variable domain, with remaining parts taken from reference TRBV14 and TRBJ2-5, reads EAGVTQFPSHSVIEKGQTVTLRCDPISGHDNLYWYRRVMGKEIKFLLHFVKESKQDESGMPNNRFLAERTGGTYSTLKVQPAELEDSGVYFCASSQEGLAGDILETQYFGPGTRLLVL.

The CDR3 region has the DNA TGTGCCAGCAGCTTGTATGGACAGGGGAGCTCTGGAAACACCATATATTTT. It translates to CASSLYGQGSSGNTIYF. The chain employs TRBV5-6 and TRBJ1-3; TRBD1 matches at 9 bases. Losses at the gene ends were 1 base for V and 0 bases for J; bases not matched to a gene: 5. This CDR3 has 17 amino acids. Germline V gene sequence: CDR1 SGHDT, CDR2 YYEEEE.

This rearrangement joins TRBV18 to TRBJ1-6; TRBD1 is a possible D gene (5 bases). With 0 bases removed from V and 9 bases from J, the gap between germline ends came to 15 bases. The CDR3 totals 16 residues. Germline lookup yields CDR1 KGHSH and CDR2 LQKENI. The CDR3 is CASSPPVGRGGSPLHF. CDR3 nucleotide sequence: TGTGCCAGCTCACCACCGGTTGGGAGGGGAGGTTCACCCCTCCACTTT.

CDR3 region: CASSPQGQGEKLFF. The DNA of the CDR3 is TGTGCCAGCAGCCCGCAAGGACAGGGGGAAAAACTGTTTTTT. This chain uses TRBV5-6 with TRBJ1-4, with 9 bases aligning to TRBD1. Per germline, CDR1 SGHDT and CDR2 YYEEEE. The V gene end was trimmed by 4 bases and the J gene end by 8 bases; junction bases not matched to a gene: 6. CDR3 length: 14 residues.

The genes are TRBV19 and TRBJ1-2; 7 positions match TRBD1. V was clipped by 1 base and J by 4 bases; unmatched bases: 3. CDR1 is LNHDA, CDR2 SQIVND, per germline (reference sequence). This CDR3 is 14 amino acids long. The CDR3 coding sequence is TGTGCCAGTAGTATAGGAGGGGGCGGCTATGGCTACACCTTC. The encoded protein is CASSIGGGGYGYTF.

The chain uses TRBV5-4 and TRBJ2-3; possibly TRBD2 for D (5 bases). V gave up 3 bases and J gave up 4 bases, with 15 bases separating them. The CDR3 covers 15 residues. The germline gives CDR1 SGHNT, CDR2 YYREEE (reference sequence). CDR3 sequence (DNA): TGTGCCAGCAGCTCGACCGCCCCGCGGGCAGATACGCAGTATTTT. Its translation: CASSSTAPRADTQYF.

This clone was counted only a few times. J is TRBJ2-4 and V is TRBV15; 8 bases map to TRBD1. There are 15 residues in the CDR3. Germline V lookup: CDR1 LNHNV, CDR2 YYDKDF (reference sequence). V was clipped by 2 bases and J by 7 bases; unmatched bases: 7. The CDR3 region has the DNA TGTGCCACCAGCAGACCGGGACAGGTCGCGAACATTCAGTACTTC. Amino acids: CATSRPGQVANIQYF.

The CDR3 nucleotides are TGTGCCAGCAGCCGAACAACGGAGTTCTACACTGAAGCTTTCTTT. Translation: CASSRTTEFYTEAFF. This chain uses TRBV11-2 with TRBJ1-1; D remains unclear. The CDR3 consists of 15 residues. The germline V gene encodes CDR1 SGHAT and CDR2 FQNNGV. Trimming removed 5 bases at V and 3 bases at J, with 16 bases between.

The chain couples TRBV6-2 or TRBV6-3 to TRBJ2-2; 10 nucleotides line up with TRBD2. There are 17 residues in the CDR3. After removal of 1 base from V and 3 bases from J, the junction contained 5 bases not matched to a gene. Germline CDR1 and CDR2: MNHEY and SVGEGT. The CDR3 is CASSYYASGGYTGELFF. Written as DNA, the CDR3 is TGTGCCAGCAGTTACTATGCTAGCGGGGGATACACCGGGGAGCTGTTTTTT.

The chain combines TRBV10-3 with TRBJ2-5; no reliable D call. Germline values: CDR1 ENHRY, CDR2 SYGVKD. The CDR3 is 14 amino acids. V lost 0 bases and J 5 bases, leaving 10 bases between the germline ends. This chain's CDR3 is CAISESGSEETQYF. The CDR3 bases are TGTGCCATCAGTGAGTCGGGCTCCGAGGAGACCCAGTACTTC.

The chain recombines TRBV7-9 with TRBJ2-5, with 7 bases identical to TRBD1. Germline V CDR1 and CDR2: SEHNR, FQNEAQ (reference sequence). The V and J ends lost 1 base and 4 bases, in that order; junction bases with no gene match: 3. CDR3 length: 14 residues. The CDR3 bases are TGTGCCAGCAGCTTAGGACAGGGTCTAGAGACCCAGTACTTC. Amino acids: CASSLGQGLETQYF.

The rearrangement uses TRBV3-1 (or the pseudogene TRBV3-2) and TRBJ2-5; a possible D gene is TRBD1 (5 bases). The V gene's germline CDR1 is LGHDT and CDR2 YNNKEL (reference sequence). This CDR3 contains 15 residues. V dropped 0 bases and J dropped 1 base, with 9 bases sitting between them. CDR3 loop: CASSQDAGIQETQYF. The CDR3 nucleotides are TGTGCCAGCAGCCAAGATGCAGGGATCCAAGAGACCCAGTACTTC.

The CDR3 protein is CASSESRLLDTQYF. The CDR3 coding sequence is TGCGCCAGCAGTGAGTCCAGACTCCTAGATACGCAGTATTTT. This chain connects TRBV10-1 to TRBJ2-3; D gene ambiguous. The V gene's germline CDR1 is WNHNN and CDR2 SYGVQD (reference sequence). Trimming stripped 0 bases from V and 5 bases from J, with 9 bases between. There are 14 residues in the CDR3.

The gene calls are TRBV5-1 and TRBJ2-5; D might be TRBD2 (5 bases). Germline loops: CDR1 SGHRS, CDR2 YFSETQ. The germline V and J ends were trimmed by 0 bases and 3 bases, with 12 bases remaining between them. The CDR3 has 15 amino acids. The CDR3 DNA reads as TGCGCCAGCAGCTTGGACGGGGTGAGCGAAGAGACCCAGTACTTC. Its protein is CASSLDGVSEETQYF.

The chain links TRBV11-2 to TRBJ2-7; the D gene is possibly TRBD1 (5 bases). The CDR3 consists of 15 residues. Trimming took off 5 bases at V and 2 bases at J, with 16 bases between the two ends. Germline CDR1 is SGHAT and CDR2 is FQNNGV. The CDR3 bases are TGTGCCAGCAGCGCTGGGCAGGGAAGCCCCTACGAGCAGTACTTC. Translation: CASSAGQGSPYEQYF.